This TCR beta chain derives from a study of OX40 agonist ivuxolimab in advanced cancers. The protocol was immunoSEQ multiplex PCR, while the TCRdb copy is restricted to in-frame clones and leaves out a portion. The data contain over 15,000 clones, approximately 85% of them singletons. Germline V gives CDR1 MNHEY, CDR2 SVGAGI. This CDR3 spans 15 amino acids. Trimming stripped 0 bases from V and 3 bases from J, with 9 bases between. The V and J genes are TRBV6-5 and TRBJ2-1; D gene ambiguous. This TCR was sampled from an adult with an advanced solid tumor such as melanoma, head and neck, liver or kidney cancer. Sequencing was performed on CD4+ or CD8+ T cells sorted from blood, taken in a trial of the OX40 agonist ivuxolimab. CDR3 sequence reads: CASSYSKASYNEQFF. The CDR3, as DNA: TGTGCCAGCAGTTACTCGAAGGCTAGCTACAATGAGCAGTTCTTC.